The sequence of this T cell receptor beta chain was determined in a study of PD-1 blockade in classical Hodgkin lymphoma (dated by TCRdb to the early 2020s). Regarding the complete study: Nivolumab dosing was 3 mg/kg intravenously every 2 weeks, continuing until either disease progression or unacceptable toxicity. A peripheral blood immune signature of response to PD-1 blockade in classical Hodgkin lymphoma was defined using TCR beta sequencing and CyTOF. Points the paper makes about the study in general: A significant rise by C4D1 was seen in CD4+ but not CD8+ TCR diversity (p=0.0027 vs p=0.16), with the rise being most apparent in complete responders (p=0.02). Baseline TCR diversity was reported as lower in newly diagnosed patients than in healthy donors, and lower still in relapsed/refractory patients. Diversity was lower in patients who began nivolumab less than 1 year after ASCT, so these patients were left out of later analyses to avoid confounding by immune reconstitution. Among trial patients, those achieving complete response had baseline diversity similar to that of newly diagnosed patients, while diversity was significantly lower in partial responders and progressors. The study covered only a single clinical trial cohort, and the causes of the repertoire differences, possibly disease activity or prior therapy, were still not defined.

Genomic DNA was extracted with the Qiagen DNeasy kit from unsorted PBMCs and from negatively selected CD4+ and CD8+ fractions. Using primers that anneal to V and J segments, immunoSEQ multiplex PCR amplified the TCR beta CDR3 regions. A synthetic immune receptor repertoire was used to minimize amplification bias, and remaining bias was computationally removed after sequencing. For the original study's pipeline: Custom Python scripts were used to quantify repertoire diversity as the Shannon entropy index. Unsorted, CD4+ and CD8+ repertoires were examined separately, except in combined analyses, for which CD4+ and CD8+ sequences were merged in silico. A clone counted as expanded when the clone's frequency after treatment rose at least 2-fold relative to C1D1, and clones undetected at baseline were given a pseudocount of 0.5. Singleton clones were defined as clones with 0 or 1 copy at C1D1, and non-singleton clones were defined as clones with 2 or more copies. Clones expanded in unsorted samples were labelled as CD4+, CD8+ or unknown by matching protein sequences in sorted samples from the same patient. Wilcoxon tests were applied to paired samples to test diversity changes from C1D1 to C4D1. This is the immuneACCESS table as TCRdb keeps it, with only in-frame sequences that have V and J called. A part of the clones is gone; compared with another copy, unresolved V genes explain less than half, and the rest is unexplained. V and J calls and clone size are as listed in that table; D and trimming were resolved from the DNA. For this sample there are about 20,000 clones; around four fifths appear just once. Of the sample, around 7.3% falls within the top ten clones.

To note about this clone: Its recognized antigen is unknown. No base qualities exist here, and no much larger clone lies one base off it.

From cysteine to phenylalanine, the CDR3 is 15 amino acids long. The sequence is cut down to CDR3 DNA, 45 bases in frame from base 1. CDR1 and CDR2 are drawn from the germline V gene: MNHNS, SASEGT. For this chain, trimming is 3 bases at the V end and 3 bases at the J end, and the number of junction bases without a gene match is 6. The sample's time point label, decoded: cycle 4 day 1 (C4D1), after less than 7 weeks of nivolumab. All trial patients had relapsed after autologous stem cell transplantation, with cohorts A, B and C differing in prior brentuximab vedotin exposure. Using a Miltenyi CD8+ T cell isolation kit, CD8+ T cells were purified from thawed PBMCs through magnetic negative selection. The trial cohort comprised 56 patients with relapsed/refractory classical Hodgkin lymphoma whose best overall responses were complete response, partial response or progressive disease. Trial patients were treated with single-agent nivolumab in the multi-cohort phase II CheckMate 205 trial. An independent review committee assessed best overall response by applying the 2007 International Working Group response criteria. Trial PBMCs were collected just before the start of nivolumab (C1D1) and during therapy at cycle 2 day 1 and cycle 4 day 1. Peripheral blood was collected in 8 mL Vacutainer Cell Preparation Tubes, from which PBMCs were isolated by centrifugation and then cryopreserved. Purified CD4+ and CD8+ fractions were prepared only for cases in which an additional PBMC sample was available. On LS columns in a quadroMACS separator, the magnetically labelled cells were depleted, and the flow-through was collected as the purified fraction.

This specimen consisted of CD8+ T cells from blood, obtained before the fourth cycle of nivolumab. Recombination joined TRBV6-1 with TRBJ2-7, and TRBD1 matches 9 of the central bases. This clonotype was obtained from a human donor with classical Hodgkin lymphoma. Read as DNA, the sequence is TGTGCCAGCAGTGAGAATACAGGGGGCAACTACGAGCAGTACTTC. This sequence encodes CASSENTGGNYEQYF.